This T cell receptor beta chain derives from a study of shared clonotypes between healthy human individuals. Study background: Ranging from 18 to 49 in age, donors were two women and a few men.

CDR1 is MNHNS and CDR2 is SASEGT in the germline V gene. The CDR3 runs to 18 residues. J lost 0 bases, V lost 0 bases, and 10 bases had no gene match. A CD45RA+ naive subset and a CD45RA-negative memory subset were split from CD4+ cells. This was a deep-level run. The table came from immunoSEQ multiplex PCR; TCRdb's copy has only in-frame clones and leaves some out. Among approximately 2.3 million clones listed, 80% to 95% were seen once. V usage is TRBV6-1 and J usage is TRBJ1-2; 7 positions agree with TRBD1. This sequence was found in a man in his late teens or twenties in good health. Some clones in this sample may be carry-over from other donors' samples. The sample taken for sequencing was naive CD4+ T cells from PBMCs. As to subset: CD45RA+ positively selected. The CDR3 coding sequence is TGTGCCAGCAGTGAAGCAAGGGACAGACACACTTCTAACTATGGCTACACCTTC. It codes for CASSEARDRHTSNYGYTF.